The T cell receptor (beta chain) under discussion was sequenced for a study of blood T cell repertoires in COVID-19. Overall study: Acute and convalescent COVID-19 specimens originated in the United States, Italy and Spain. The analysed material was cDNA or gDNA that came from T cells, B-cell-depleted T cells, or PBMCs.

Enrolled during active infection, Seattle patients were then followed longitudinally. How the authors handled the data: Amplified reference gene primers provided the basis for estimating nucleated cell counts. The data were produced by immunoSEQ multiplex PCR, yet TCRdb's version contains in-frame clones alone and is incomplete. The V and J calls and clone size are taken from that table; D and trimming were inferred from the DNA. The sample lists hundreds of thousands of clones, 89% occurring once. This CDR3 contains 15 residues. Per the germline V gene, CDR1 is ENHRY and CDR2 is SYGVKD. V dropped 6 bases and J dropped 0; count of bases not matched to a gene: 7.

This TCR came from a woman aged 25 to 39 with COVID-19, enrolled during active disease. The V gene is TRBV10-3, the J gene TRBJ2-7; 8 bases are shared with TRBD2. The sample consisted of peripheral blood. CDR3 sequence: CAIRESGGSSYEQYF. CDR3 coding DNA: TGTGCCATCAGGGAGAGCGGGGGTAGCTCCTACGAGCAGTACTTC.